Reported below is one TCR beta chain. It lacks a known antigen. It has no much larger one-base neighbor in the sample; base qualities were not kept. Ophthalmopathy patients had moderately to severely active disease, with a Clinical Activity Score of 3 or more, a NOSPECS grade of 4 or more, and a disease duration of less than 3 months. Patients with uncontrolled infections, other autoimmune diseases, pregnancy or lactation were excluded. Clinical symptoms, serum thyroxine and TRAb, thyroid ultrasound, and orbital computed tomography formed the basis for the diagnoses. PBMCs were isolated from roughly 10 ml of fresh peripheral blood by Ficoll-Paque density gradient centrifugation. Total RNA was extracted using Trizol reagent, and RNA quality was assessed on an Agilent 2100 Bioanalyzer. The TCR beta CDR3 regions were amplified from the RNA transcripts. A first-round RT-PCR of the TCR CDR3 used the HTBI primer set with the Qiagen OneStep RT-PCR kit. Libraries were constructed in a second round of multiplex PCR, after which size selection and purification were performed. Libraries were sequenced paired-end with 100 bp reads on an Illumina HiSeq2000. The authors' analysis ran thus. SOAPnuke was used to process the raw data, throwing out any read that contained adapters or uncalled bases, had a mean Phred below 15, or lacked an exact constant-primer or identifier match. COPE v1.2.5 was used to merge high-quality paired reads, and clonotypes were defined as unique nucleotide sequences. Clonotypes were aligned to IMGT TRBV, TRBD and TRBJ reference segments using MiTCR v1.1. The analysis was restricted to V-J combinations with a frequency above 0.0001, which together covered just over 98% of the repertoires. The TCS score was defined as the ratio of F50 (clonal expansion) to E x V (chaos), calculated using BLOSUM62-based TCRdist between CDR3 peptides within each V-J. Welch's t-statistics and random forest reduced just over 500 V-J features to around 14, which were used in a naive Bayes classifier (R e1071). In-frame beta chains were kept once TCRdb had trimmed the public reads at Q25 with fastp and called clones with MiXCR. Records with the same CDR3 protein are collapsed into one entry carrying the most frequent genes and DNA. These V and J calls originate from TCRdb's pipeline instead of the authors' own analysis. The sample profile shows hundreds of thousands of distinct CDR3 sequences; less than 25% of them were found once. Under 35% of the sample is taken by the ten largest.

The entry originates in a study of T cells in Graves' hyperthyroidism and ophthalmopathy (dated by TCRdb to about 2019). Regarding the research as a whole: Peripheral blood samples were taken at initial diagnosis, before any treatment was given. To identify distinguishing TCR V-J signatures, a discovery cohort of around 100 patients was used, comprising 43 with Graves' ophthalmopathy and some 57 with stable Graves' hyperthyroidism. An independent validation cohort of fewer than 20 hyperthyroidism patients and 17 patients who later progressed to ophthalmopathy tested prospective prediction of ophthalmopathy. The 90 to 100 discovery patients were randomly split 7:3 into training and test sets. In addition, the study compared T-cell repertoires in thyroid tissue and in blood from a handful of Graves' hyperthyroidism patients. After sampling, hyperthyroidism patients received methimazole starting at 30 mg daily, and ophthalmopathy patients received high-dose intravenous methylprednisolone. The paper describes TCR Vbeta CDR3 sequencing of about 140 peripheral blood samples, made up of 43 ophthalmopathy patients, 70 to 75 hyperthyroidism patients and about 17 progressor patients.

The paper as a whole reports these results and caveats: No statistical method was used to set the sample size in advance, and investigators knew the group allocation. In validation, the model predicted progression to ophthalmopathy a median of roughly 6.1 months before onset, with about 71% sensitivity and about 75% specificity. Most expanded thyroid clonotypes (frequency above 0.001) were also found in blood, which suggests that blood repertoires may mirror thyroid immune responses. A 13 V-J signature model separated ophthalmopathy from stable hyperthyroidism, with roughly 88% sensitivity and roughly 81% specificity in cross-validation and 80%/75% in testing.

The germline V gene (reference sequence) yields MNHEY for CDR1 and SMNVEV for CDR2. The CDR3 covers 17 residues, taking in both the cysteine and the phenylalanine. Only the CDR3 DNA stays, 51 bases, in frame from base 1. Ends trimmed: V by 4 bases, J by 3 bases; bases unmatched to a gene: 10. The chain is encoded by TRBV27 joined to TRBJ2-2, and TRBD1 aligns with 8 junction nucleotides. This receptor was identified in a man aged 30-40 years with Graves' ophthalmopathy. The sequencing sample was made of blood. The nucleotide sequence reads TGTGCCAGCAGTTGGGGACAGGAGGCGCGAGACACCGGGGAGCTGTTTTTT. Its amino acids are CASSWGQEARDTGELFF.